The 10 T cell receptor beta chains below come from one sample, sequenced in a study of type 1 regulatory T cells. TCRdb reprocessed the reads via MiXCR and lists one record per CDR3 protein. The top ten clones hold 2.8% of a sample with 15,000 to 20,000 distinct CDR3 sequences, about 9.4% of them seen once. The sample comprised CD4+ T cells, either the whole sample or a sorted fraction (not recorded which). These receptors originate from a human donor in good health.

The chain links TRBV7-8 to TRBJ2-7; 8 bases fit TRBD2. V lost 5 bases and J lost 6; bases outside the gene matches: 21. Germline CDR1 reads SGHVS; CDR2 reads FQNEAQ. The CDR3 covers 18 residues. CDR3 DNA: TGTGCCAGCAGCCCTGATCTTAGGTCCAGACGCGGGAGGCCCGAGCAGTACTTC. It specifies CASSPDLRSRRGRPEQYF.

This clonotype was counted ten times or more. The V call is TRBV3-1, the J call TRBJ2-3, with no clear D. The CDR3 sequence is 13 residues long. Germline V gene sequence: CDR1 LGHDT, CDR2 YNNKEL (reference sequence). Trimming stripped 1 base from V and 7 bases from J, with 9 bases between. This CDR3 is CASSQVHENTQYF. In DNA, the CDR3 is TGTGCCAGCAGCCAAGTACATGAGAATACGCAGTATTTT.

By share, this clonotype counts as medium-sized. The V gene is TRBV29-1, the J gene TRBJ2-1; the D is unclear. Trimming took off 3 bases at V and 0 bases at J, with 6 bases between the two ends. Germline V gives CDR1 SQVTM, CDR2 ANQGSEA. This CDR3 comprises 13 residues. The CDR3 region has the DNA TGCAGCGTTGACTCTAGCTCCTACAATGAGCAGTTCTTC. Protein product: CSVDSSSYNEQFF.

This clonotype was recorded many times. The chain recombines TRBV20-1 with TRBJ1-1; possible D gene TRBD1, 6 bases. Germline lookup yields CDR1 DFQATT and CDR2 SNEGSKA (reference sequence). The CDR3 has 14 amino acids. V lost 0 bases to trimming and J lost 3 bases, with 11 bases between them. CDR3 region: CSARDRDKHTEAFF. The CDR3 DNA sequence: TGCAGTGCTAGAGATCGGGACAAGCACACTGAAGCTTTCTTT.

This clonotype appeared a few times. The chain joins TRBV7-2 to TRBJ1-2, with D possibly TRBD1 on 5 matching bases. With 8 bases removed from V and 5 bases from J, the gap between germline ends came to 6 bases. CDR3 length: 10 residues. Germline V gene lookup returns CDR1 SGHTA and CDR2 FQGNSA. CDR3 bases: TGTGCCAGCGGGACTTATGGCTACACCTTC. It yields the protein CASGTYGYTF.

This clonotype occurred a few times. The chain employs TRBV5-1 and TRBJ2-1, with D possibly TRBD1 on 6 matching bases. The germline V gene has CDR1 SGHRS and CDR2 YFSETQ. The CDR3 sequence is 15 residues long. The V end lost 4 bases, the J end lost 1 base, and 12 bases lay between the germline ends. The CDR3: CASSQGTASYNEQFF. In nucleotides, the CDR3 is TGCGCCAGCAGCCAGGGGACGGCGTCCTACAATGAGCAGTTCTTC.

A few counts support this clonotype. The chain employs TRBV7-2 and TRBJ2-7, with 7 bases identical to TRBD1. The germline gives CDR1 SGHTA, CDR2 FQGNSA. V dropped 4 bases and J dropped 2; count of bases not matched to a gene: 8. The CDR3 has 15 amino acids. CDR3 bases: TGTGCCAGCAGCTACCTAGGACAGGTAACCTACGAGCAGTACTTC. It translates to CASSYLGQVTYEQYF.

This clonotype was seen at least ten times. The chain combines TRBV19 with TRBJ2-2, with D hard to call. The V end was cut by 2 bases, the J end by 6 bases, with 7 bases between. The CDR3 covers 13 residues. The V gene's germline CDR1 is LNHDA and CDR2 SQIVND (reference sequence). CDR3 amino acids: CASSIQPSGELFF. CDR3 nucleotide sequence: TGTGCCAGTAGTATACAGCCATCCGGGGAGCTGTTTTTT.

In regard to this clonotype: A read error may explain this, as a much larger clone is one base away. This chain uses TRBV6-2 or TRBV6-3 with TRBJ2-1; tentative D call: TRBD2 (5 bases). Germline loops: CDR1 MNHEY, CDR2 SVGEGT. The CDR3 consists of 12 residues. V shed 8 bases and J shed 7 bases, with 12 bases lying between them. DNA for the CDR3: TGTGCCAGCGGTCCCGAGGGTAATGAGCAGTTCTTC. Translated: CASGPEGNEQFF.

The chain links TRBV27 to TRBJ2-1, with 11 bases fitting TRBD2. The CDR3 extends over 18 amino acids. Germline CDR1 reads MNHEY; CDR2 reads SMNVEV (reference sequence). Trimming at V came to 7 bases and at J to 0 bases, leaving 11 bases not matched to a gene. In DNA, the CDR3 is TGTGCCAGCACCGCGGGACTAGCGGAAAGCATCTCCTACAATGAGCAGTTCTTC. This encodes CASTAGLAESISYNEQFF.